A single sample is the source of the 8 T cell receptor beta chains below, sequenced in a study of cytomegalovirus exposure and HLA in healthy donors (dated by TCRdb to about 2017). The receptor library was made with the immunoSEQ multiplex PCR assay. The multiplex PCR relied on a mix of 60 forward primers for TCR Vbeta segments and 13 reverse primers for TCR Jbeta segments. Not all clones reach the TCRdb copy of this immuneACCESS table, which keeps in-frame sequences only. Checked studies attribute under half of the gap to unresolved V genes and leave the rest unexplained. In this sample the table shows 150,000 to 200,000 clones, approximately 80% of which occur a single time. The top ten hold more than 4% of the sample. Sample: PBMCs. The receptors originated from a man aged 35 to 55 in good health and CMV-seronegative.

This clone has just a few counts. The chain combines TRBV5-6 with TRBJ1-4; D might be TRBD1 (6 bases). The V gene's germline CDR1 is SGHDT and CDR2 YYEEEE. Deletions cut 0 bases from V and 8 bases from J, with 14 bases between. The CDR3 extends over 15 amino acids. In nucleotides, the CDR3 is TGTGCCAGCAGCTTGGCTGGCAGGGGTTTAGAAAAACTGTTTTTT. It is translated as CASSLAGRGLEKLFF.

This clone was seen a few times. The chain recombines TRBV7-9 with TRBJ1-4; D unclear. V was pared by 2 bases and J by 8 bases, with 15 bases between. This CDR3 spans 15 amino acids. Germline V lookup: CDR1 SEHNR, CDR2 FQNEAQ (reference sequence). CDR3 amino acids: CASSLMTPSREKLFF. The DNA for the CDR3 is TGTGCCAGCAGCTTAATGACCCCGTCGCGGGAAAAACTGTTTTTT.

The rearrangement uses TRBV7-9 and TRBJ2-6; D possibly corresponds to TRBD2 (5 bases). Trimming removed 0 bases from V and 2 bases from J, with 11 bases in between. Per germline, CDR1 SEHNR and CDR2 FQNEAQ (reference sequence). The CDR3 is 17 amino acids. The CDR3 is CASSLASGKTGANVLTF. The CDR3 region has the DNA TGTGCCAGCAGCTTAGCCTCCGGGAAGACTGGGGCCAACGTCCTGACTTTC.

The CDR3 DNA sequence: TGTGCCAGCAGCCCTAGACAGGGGGCGCGATCAGAGACCCAGTACTTC. Translating gives CASSPRQGARSETQYF. This rearrangement joins TRBV27 to TRBJ2-5, with 10 bases identical to TRBD1. CDR1 is MNHEY and CDR2 is SMNVEV in the germline V gene (reference sequence). The J segment lost 4 bases and the V segment lost 6 bases, leaving 11 bases of the junction unmatched. This CDR3 contains 16 residues.

This chain links TRBV29-1 with TRBJ2-6; D may be TRBD1 (5 bases). The CDR3 length is 16 residues. Germline-derived CDR1 and CDR2 are SQVTM and ANQGSEA. V lost 1 base, J lost 4 bases, and 14 bases lay in between. CDR3 sequence: CSVEVWQGRGANVLTF. CDR3 coding DNA: TGCAGCGTTGAAGTCTGGCAGGGAAGAGGGGCCAACGTCCTGACTTTC.

The chain is built from TRBV6-5 and TRBJ2-7; 7 bases are shared with TRBD2. The CDR3 loop spans 15 amino acids. CDR1 is MNHEY and CDR2 is SVGAGI in the germline V gene. With V trimmed by 6 bases and J by 5 bases, 13 bases remained unmatched. The CDR3 spells CASRRPRGDFNEQYF. As DNA, the CDR3 is TGTGCCAGCAGGCGCCCCCGGGGGGACTTCAACGAGCAGTACTTC.

V gene TRBV6-5 combines with J gene TRBJ2-7; no firm D call. The germline V gene encodes CDR1 MNHEY and CDR2 SVGAGI. This CDR3 is 12 amino acids long. Trimming left V 4 bases short and J 3 bases short, with 7 bases between. Here the CDR3 DNA reads TGTGCCAGCAGTTCCCCCTTCTACGAGCAGTACTTC. Residues: CASSSPFYEQYF.

The V call is TRBV21-1, the J call TRBJ1-5; no DNA check was done on the table's D call, TRBD1. TRBV21-1 is marked as a pseudogene. This CDR3 region has 20 residues. The CDR3 region is CASSKGVGQGMGYSNQPQHF. The CDR3 region has the DNA TGTGCCAGCAGCAAAGGGGTGGGACAGGGGATGGGGTATAGCAATCAGCCCCAGCATTTT.